The present T cell receptor beta chain was sequenced within a study of shared clonotypes between healthy human individuals. For the study at large: Three plates were used per donor for CD4 naive, three for CD4 memory, two for CD8 naive and one for CD8 memory. Broader study findings: The study generally estimated greater richness for naive than memory subsets. Clonotype sharing among the donors was expected to vary with sequencing depth.

As regards this clone: The antigen is undetermined.

TCRdb's table, derived via immunoSEQ multiplex PCR, lists solely in-frame clones and lacks some. The sample lists approximately 2,200,000 clones; about 93% were seen once. There are 18 residues in the CDR3. Germline V CDR1 and CDR2: MDHEN, SYDVKM. Trimming removed 5 bases at V and 1 base at J, with 22 bases between. Naive-designated CD8 cells lacked CD45RO, were positively enriched for CCR7, and omitted terminally differentiated effector memory CD45RA+ cells. Adult Caucasians living in Nashville, Tennessee made up all of the donors. This clonotype originated in a man aged 18 to 29 in good health. Some clones in this sample may be carry-over from other donors' samples. The sample was naive CD8+ T cells from PBMCs. J is TRBJ2-3 and V is TRBV28; D perhaps matches TRBD2 (6 bases). The CDR3 DNA is TGTGCCAGCAGTAGAGGGACTGCCCCCCGGGGAGGCACAGATACGCAGTATTTT. The encoded protein is CASSRGTAPRGGTDTQYF.